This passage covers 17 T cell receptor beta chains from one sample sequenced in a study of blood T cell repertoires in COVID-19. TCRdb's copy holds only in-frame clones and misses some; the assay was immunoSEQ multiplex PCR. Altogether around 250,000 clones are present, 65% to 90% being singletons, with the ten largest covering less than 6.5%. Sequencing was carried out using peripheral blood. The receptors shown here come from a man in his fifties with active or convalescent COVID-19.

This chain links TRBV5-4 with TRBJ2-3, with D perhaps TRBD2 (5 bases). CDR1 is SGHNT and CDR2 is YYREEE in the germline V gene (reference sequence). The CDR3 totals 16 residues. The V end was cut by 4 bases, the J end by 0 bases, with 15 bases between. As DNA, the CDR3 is TGTGCCAGCAGCCTGGGAGCGAGCACTAGCACAGATACGCAGTATTTT. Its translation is CASSLGASTSTDTQYF.

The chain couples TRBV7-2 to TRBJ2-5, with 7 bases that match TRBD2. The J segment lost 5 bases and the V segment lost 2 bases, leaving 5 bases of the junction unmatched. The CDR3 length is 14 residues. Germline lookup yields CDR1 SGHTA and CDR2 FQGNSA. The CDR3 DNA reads TGTGCCAGCAGCTTAAGGCGGGAGAGGGAGACCCAGTACTTC. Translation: CASSLRRERETQYF.

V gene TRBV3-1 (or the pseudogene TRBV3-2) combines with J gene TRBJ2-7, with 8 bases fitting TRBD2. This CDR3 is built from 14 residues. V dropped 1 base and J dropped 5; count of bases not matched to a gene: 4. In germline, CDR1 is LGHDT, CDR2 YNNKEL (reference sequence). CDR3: CASSQAGGPDEQYF. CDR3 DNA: TGTGCCAGCAGCCAAGCGGGAGGGCCGGACGAGCAGTACTTC.

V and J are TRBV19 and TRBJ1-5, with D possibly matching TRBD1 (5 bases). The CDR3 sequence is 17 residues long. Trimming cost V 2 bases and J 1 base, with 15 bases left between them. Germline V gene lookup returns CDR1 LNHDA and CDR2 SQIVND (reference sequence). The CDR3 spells CASSISGGVLSNQPQHF. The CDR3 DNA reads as TGTGCCAGTAGTATATCCGGGGGGGTTCTGAGCAATCAGCCCCAGCATTTT.

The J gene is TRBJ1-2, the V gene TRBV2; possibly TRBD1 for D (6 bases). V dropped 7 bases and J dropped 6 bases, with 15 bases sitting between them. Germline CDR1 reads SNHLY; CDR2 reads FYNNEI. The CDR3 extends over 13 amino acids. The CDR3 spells CASIRQGSDGYTF. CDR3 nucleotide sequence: TGTGCCAGCATAAGGCAGGGGTCGGATGGCTACACCTTC.

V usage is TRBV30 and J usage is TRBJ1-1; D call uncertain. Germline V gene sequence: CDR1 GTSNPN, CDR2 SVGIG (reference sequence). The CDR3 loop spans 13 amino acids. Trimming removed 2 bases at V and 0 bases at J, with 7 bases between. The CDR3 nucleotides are TGTGCCTGGAGTTTCAACTTGAACACTGAAGCTTTCTTT. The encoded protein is CAWSFNLNTEAFF.

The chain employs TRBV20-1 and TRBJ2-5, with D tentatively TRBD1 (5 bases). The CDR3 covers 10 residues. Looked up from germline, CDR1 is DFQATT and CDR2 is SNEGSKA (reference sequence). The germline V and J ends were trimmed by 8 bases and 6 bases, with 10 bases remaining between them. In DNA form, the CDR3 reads TGCAGTACAGGAAGGCAGACCCAGTACTTC. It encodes CSTGRQTQYF.

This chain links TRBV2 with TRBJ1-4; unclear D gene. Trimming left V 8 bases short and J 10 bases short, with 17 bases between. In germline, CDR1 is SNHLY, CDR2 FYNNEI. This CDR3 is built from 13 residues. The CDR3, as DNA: TGTGCCAGCCTGTGGGAGATGGGGAGAAAACTGTTTTTT. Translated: CASLWEMGRKLFF.

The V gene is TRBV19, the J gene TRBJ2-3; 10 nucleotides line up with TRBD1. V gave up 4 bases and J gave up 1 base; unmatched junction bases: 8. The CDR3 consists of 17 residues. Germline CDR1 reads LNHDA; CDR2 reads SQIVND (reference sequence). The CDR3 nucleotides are TGTGCCAGTAGTAAAAGACAGGGGGCGTTCGGCACAGATACGCAGTATTTT. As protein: CASSKRQGAFGTDTQYF.

CDR3 region: CASSRRTSGVTDTQYF. The CDR3 nucleotides read TGTGCCAGCAGCCGACGGACTAGCGGAGTCACAGATACGCAGTATTTT. The V call is TRBV5-4, the J call TRBJ2-3; TRBD2 matches 10 bases. V trimming: 4 bases; J trimming: 2 bases; junction bases outside the gene matches: 7. The CDR3 contains 16 residues. Germline loops: CDR1 SGHNT, CDR2 YYREEE (reference sequence).

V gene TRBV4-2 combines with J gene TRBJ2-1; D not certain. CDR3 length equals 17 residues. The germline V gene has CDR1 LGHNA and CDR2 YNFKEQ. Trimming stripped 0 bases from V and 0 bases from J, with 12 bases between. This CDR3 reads CASSQDQTLSSYNEQFF. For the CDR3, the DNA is TGTGCCAGCAGCCAAGATCAGACTTTAAGCTCCTACAATGAGCAGTTCTTC.

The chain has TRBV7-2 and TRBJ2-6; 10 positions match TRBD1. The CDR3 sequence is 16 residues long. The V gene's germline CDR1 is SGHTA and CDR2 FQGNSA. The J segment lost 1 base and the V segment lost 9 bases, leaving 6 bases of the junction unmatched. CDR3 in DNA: TGTGCCAGTAACCGACAGGGGGCATCTGGGGCCAACGTCCTGACTTTC. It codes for CASNRQGASGANVLTF.

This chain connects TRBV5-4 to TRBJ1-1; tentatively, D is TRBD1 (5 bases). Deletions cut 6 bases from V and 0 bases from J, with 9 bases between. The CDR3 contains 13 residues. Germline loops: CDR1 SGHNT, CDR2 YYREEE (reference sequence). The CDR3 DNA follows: TGTGCCAGCAAATCGACAGTGAACACTGAAGCTTTCTTT. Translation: CASKSTVNTEAFF.

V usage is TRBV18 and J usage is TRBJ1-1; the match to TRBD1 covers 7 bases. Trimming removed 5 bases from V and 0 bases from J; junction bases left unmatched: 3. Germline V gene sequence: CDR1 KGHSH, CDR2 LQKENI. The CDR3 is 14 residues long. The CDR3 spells CASSTDRVNTEAFF. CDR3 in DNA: TGTGCCAGCTCAACCGACAGGGTGAACACTGAAGCTTTCTTT. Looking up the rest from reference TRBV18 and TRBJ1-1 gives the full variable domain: NAGVMQNPRHLVRRRGQEARLRCSPMKGHSHVYWYRQLPEEGLKFMVYLQKENIIDESGMPKERFSAEFPKEGPSILRIQQVVRGDSAAYFCASSTDRVNTEAFFGQGTRLTVV.

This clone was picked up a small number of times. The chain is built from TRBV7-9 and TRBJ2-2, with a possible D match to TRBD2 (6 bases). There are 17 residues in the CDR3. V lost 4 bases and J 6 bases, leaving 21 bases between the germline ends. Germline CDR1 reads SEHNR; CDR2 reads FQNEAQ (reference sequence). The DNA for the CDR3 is TGTGCCAGCAGCTCCCGCGGGACCCGTAAGATGTCCGGGGAGCTGTTTTTT. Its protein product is CASSSRGTRKMSGELFF. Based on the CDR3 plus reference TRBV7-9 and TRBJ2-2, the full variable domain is DTGVSQNPRHKITKRGQNVTFRCDPISEHNRLYWYRQTLGQGPEFLTYFQNEAQLEKSRLLSDRFSAERPKGSFSTLEIQRTEQGDSAMYLCASSSRGTRKMSGELFFGEGSRLTVL.

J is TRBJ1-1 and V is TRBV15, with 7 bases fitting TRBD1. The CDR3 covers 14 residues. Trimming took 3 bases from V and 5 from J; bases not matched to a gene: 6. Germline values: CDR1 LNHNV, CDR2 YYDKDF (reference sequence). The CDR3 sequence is CATSSDRDWTEAFF. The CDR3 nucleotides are TGTGCCACCAGCAGCGACAGGGATTGGACTGAAGCTTTCTTT.

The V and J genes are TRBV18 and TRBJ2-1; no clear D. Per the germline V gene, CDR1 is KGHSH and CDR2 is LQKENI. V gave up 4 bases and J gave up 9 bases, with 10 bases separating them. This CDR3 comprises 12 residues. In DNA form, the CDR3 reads TGTGCCAGCTCACGTACATCTGGTGAGCAGTTCTTC. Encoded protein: CASSRTSGEQFF.